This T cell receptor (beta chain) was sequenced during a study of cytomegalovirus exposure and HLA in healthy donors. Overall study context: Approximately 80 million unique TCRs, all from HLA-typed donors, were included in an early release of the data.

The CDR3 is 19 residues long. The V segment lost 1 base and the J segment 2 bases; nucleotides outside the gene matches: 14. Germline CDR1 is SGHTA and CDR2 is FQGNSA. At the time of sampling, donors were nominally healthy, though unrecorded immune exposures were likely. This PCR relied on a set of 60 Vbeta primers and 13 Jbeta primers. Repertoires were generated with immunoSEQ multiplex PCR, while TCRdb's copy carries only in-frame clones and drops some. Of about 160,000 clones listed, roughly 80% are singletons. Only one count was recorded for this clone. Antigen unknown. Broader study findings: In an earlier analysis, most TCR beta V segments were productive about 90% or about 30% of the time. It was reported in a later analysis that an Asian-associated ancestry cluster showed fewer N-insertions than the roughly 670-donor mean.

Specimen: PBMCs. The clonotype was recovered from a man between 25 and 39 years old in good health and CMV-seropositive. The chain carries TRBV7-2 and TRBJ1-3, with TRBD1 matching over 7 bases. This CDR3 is CASSLEGTDVLRPGNTIYF. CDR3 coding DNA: TGTGCCAGCAGCTTAGAGGGGACAGACGTTCTGAGACCTGGAAACACCATATATTTT.